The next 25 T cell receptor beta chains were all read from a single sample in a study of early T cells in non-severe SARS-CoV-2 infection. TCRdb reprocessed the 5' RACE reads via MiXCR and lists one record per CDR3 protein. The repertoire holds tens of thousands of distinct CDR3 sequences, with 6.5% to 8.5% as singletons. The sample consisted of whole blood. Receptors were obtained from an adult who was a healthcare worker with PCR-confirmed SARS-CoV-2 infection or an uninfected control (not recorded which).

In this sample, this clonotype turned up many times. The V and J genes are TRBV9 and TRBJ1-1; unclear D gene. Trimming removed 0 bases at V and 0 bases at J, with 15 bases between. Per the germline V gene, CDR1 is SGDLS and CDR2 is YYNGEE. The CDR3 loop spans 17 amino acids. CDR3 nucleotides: TGTGCCAGCAGCGTAGGGCCGGGCGCAGCCATGAACACTGAAGCTTTCTTT. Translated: CASSVGPGAAMNTEAFF.

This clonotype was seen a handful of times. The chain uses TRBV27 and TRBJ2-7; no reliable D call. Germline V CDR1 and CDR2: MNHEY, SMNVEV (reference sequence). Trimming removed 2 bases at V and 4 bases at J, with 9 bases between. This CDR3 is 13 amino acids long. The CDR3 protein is CASSLRQEYEQYF. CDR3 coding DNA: TGTGCCAGCAGTTTAAGGCAGGAGTACGAGCAGTACTTC.

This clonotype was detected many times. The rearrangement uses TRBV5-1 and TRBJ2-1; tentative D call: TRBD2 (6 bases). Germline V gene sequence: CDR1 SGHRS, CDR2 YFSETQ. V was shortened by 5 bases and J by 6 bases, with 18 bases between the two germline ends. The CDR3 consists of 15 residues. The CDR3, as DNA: TGCGCCAGCAGGATCGCGGGGAATTCTCTCAATGAGCAGTTCTTC. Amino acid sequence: CASRIAGNSLNEQFF.

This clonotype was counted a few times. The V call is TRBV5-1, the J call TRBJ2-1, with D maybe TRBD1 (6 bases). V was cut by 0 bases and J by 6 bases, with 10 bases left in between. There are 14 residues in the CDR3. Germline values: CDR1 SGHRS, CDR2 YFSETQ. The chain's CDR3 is CASSLGGRRNEQFF. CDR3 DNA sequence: TGCGCCAGCAGCTTGGGGGGGCGACGCAATGAGCAGTTCTTC. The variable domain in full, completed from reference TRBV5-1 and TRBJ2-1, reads KAGVTQTPRYLIKTRGQQVTLSCSPISGHRSVSWYQQTPGQGLQFLFEYFSETQRNKGNFPGRFSGRQFSNSRSEMNVSTLELGDSALYLCASSLGGRRNEQFFGPGTRLTVL.

This CDR3 is CASSPDRGGEKLFF. The CDR3 nucleotides read TGTGCCAGCAGTCCAGACAGGGGAGGAGAAAAACTGTTTTTT. The chain couples TRBV27 to TRBJ1-4, with 8 bases lining up with TRBD1. With V trimmed by 5 bases and J by 8 bases, 7 bases remained unmatched. Looked up from germline, CDR1 is MNHEY and CDR2 is SMNVEV (reference sequence). The CDR3 is made up of 14 amino acids.

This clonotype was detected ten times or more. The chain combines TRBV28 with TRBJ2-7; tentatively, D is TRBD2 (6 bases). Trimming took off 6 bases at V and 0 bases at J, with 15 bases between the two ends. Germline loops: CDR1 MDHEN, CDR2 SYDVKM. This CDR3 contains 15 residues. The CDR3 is CASRQGLRYSYEQYF. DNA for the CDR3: TGTGCCAGCAGGCAGGGACTTCGATACTCCTACGAGCAGTACTTC.

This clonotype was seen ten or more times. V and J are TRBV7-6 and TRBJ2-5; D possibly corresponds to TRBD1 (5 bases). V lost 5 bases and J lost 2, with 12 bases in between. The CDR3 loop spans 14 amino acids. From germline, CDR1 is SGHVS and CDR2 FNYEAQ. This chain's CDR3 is CASSRSPGQETQYF. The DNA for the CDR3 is TGTGCCAGCAGCCGCTCTCCAGGGCAAGAGACCCAGTACTTC.

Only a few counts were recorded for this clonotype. CDR3 amino acids: CASSQGQTYNEQFF. CDR3 nucleotide sequence: TGTGCCAGCAGCCAAGGCCAGACCTACAATGAGCAGTTCTTC. V usage is TRBV4-2 and J usage is TRBJ2-1; unclear D gene. Germline V CDR1 and CDR2: LGHNA, YNFKEQ. V lost 1 base and J 2 bases, leaving 6 bases between the germline ends. The CDR3 is 14 amino acids.

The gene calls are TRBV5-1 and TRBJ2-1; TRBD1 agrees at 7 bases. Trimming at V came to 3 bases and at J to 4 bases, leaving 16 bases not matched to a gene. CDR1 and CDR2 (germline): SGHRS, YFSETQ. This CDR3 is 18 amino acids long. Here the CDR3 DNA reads TGCGCCAGCAGCTCGAGGAGAAACACAGGGGCCCTTTACAATGAGCAGTTCTTC. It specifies CASSSRRNTGALYNEQFF.

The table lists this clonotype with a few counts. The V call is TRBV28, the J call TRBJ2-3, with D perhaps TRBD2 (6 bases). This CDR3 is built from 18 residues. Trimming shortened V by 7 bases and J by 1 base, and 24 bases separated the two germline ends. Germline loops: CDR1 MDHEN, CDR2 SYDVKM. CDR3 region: CASTPFLRTSWGTDTQYF. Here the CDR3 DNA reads TGTGCCAGCACCCCCTTTTTAAGAACTAGCTGGGGCACAGATACGCAGTATTTT.

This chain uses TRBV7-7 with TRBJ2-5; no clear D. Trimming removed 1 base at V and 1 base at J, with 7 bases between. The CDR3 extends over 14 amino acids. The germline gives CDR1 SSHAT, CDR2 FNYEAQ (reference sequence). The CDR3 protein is CASSLGHSQETQYF. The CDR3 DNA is TGTGCCAGCAGCTTAGGACACTCCCAAGAGACCCAGTACTTC.

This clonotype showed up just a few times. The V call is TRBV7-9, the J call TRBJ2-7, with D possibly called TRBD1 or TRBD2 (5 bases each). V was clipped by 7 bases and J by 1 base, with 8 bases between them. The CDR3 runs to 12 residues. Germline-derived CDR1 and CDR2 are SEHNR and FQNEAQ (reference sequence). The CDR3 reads CASKGTSYEQYF. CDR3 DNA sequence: TGTGCCAGCAAAGGGACGTCCTACGAGCAGTACTTC.

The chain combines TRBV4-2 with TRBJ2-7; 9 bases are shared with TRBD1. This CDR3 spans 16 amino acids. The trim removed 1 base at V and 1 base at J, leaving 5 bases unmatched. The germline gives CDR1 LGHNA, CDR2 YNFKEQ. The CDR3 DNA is TGTGCCAGCAGCCAAGGGTTGGGACAGGGATCCTACGAGCAGTACTTC. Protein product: CASSQGLGQGSYEQYF.

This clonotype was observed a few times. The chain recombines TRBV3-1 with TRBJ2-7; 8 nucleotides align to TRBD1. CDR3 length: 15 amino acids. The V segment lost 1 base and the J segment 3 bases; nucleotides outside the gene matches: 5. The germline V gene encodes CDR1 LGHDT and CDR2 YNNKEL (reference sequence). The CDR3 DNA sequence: TGTGCCAGCAGCCAAGCCCCAGGGGGCTTCTACGAGCAGTACTTC. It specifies CASSQAPGGFYEQYF.

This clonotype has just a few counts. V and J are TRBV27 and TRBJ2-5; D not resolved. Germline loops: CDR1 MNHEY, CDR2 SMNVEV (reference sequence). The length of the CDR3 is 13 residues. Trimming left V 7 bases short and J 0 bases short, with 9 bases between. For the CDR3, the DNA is TGTGCCAGCAAGGTACCGTACCAAGAGACCCAGTACTTC. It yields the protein CASKVPYQETQYF.

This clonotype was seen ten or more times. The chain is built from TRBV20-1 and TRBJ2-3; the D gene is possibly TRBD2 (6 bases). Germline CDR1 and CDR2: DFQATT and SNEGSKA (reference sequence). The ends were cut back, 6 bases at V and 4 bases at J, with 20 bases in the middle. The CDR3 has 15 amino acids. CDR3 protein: CSARGVPGVPDTQYF. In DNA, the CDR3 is TGCAGTGCAAGGGGAGTGCCGGGAGTGCCAGATACGCAGTATTTT.

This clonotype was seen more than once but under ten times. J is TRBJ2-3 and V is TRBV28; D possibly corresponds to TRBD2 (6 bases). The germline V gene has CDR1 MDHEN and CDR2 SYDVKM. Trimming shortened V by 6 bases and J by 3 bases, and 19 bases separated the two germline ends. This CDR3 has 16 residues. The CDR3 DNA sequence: TGTGCCAGCAGCCTCGACGGGGGACTGGGGACAGATACGCAGTATTTT. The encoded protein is CASSLDGGLGTDTQYF.

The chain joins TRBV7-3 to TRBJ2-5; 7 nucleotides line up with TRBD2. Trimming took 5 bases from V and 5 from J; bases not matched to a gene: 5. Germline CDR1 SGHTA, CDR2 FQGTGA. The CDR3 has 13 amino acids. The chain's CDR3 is CASSTKGGETQYF. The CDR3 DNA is TGTGCCAGCAGCACTAAGGGAGGGGAGACCCAGTACTTC.

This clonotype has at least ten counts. CDR3 nucleotide sequence: TGTGCCAGCTCGGAAAGGGGAATAGCCAAAAACATTCAGTACTTC. Encoded protein: CASSERGIAKNIQYF. The chain links TRBV5-4 to TRBJ2-4; D may be TRBD1 (5 bases). The CDR3 spans 15 residues. Per the germline V gene, CDR1 is SGHNT and CDR2 is YYREEE (reference sequence). Trimming removed 7 bases from V and 0 bases from J, with 14 bases in between. The whole variable domain, filled in from reference TRBV5-4 and TRBJ2-4, reads ETGVTQSPTHLIKTRGQQVTLRCSSQSGHNTVSWYQQALGQGPQFIFQYYREEENGRGNFPPRFSGLQFPNYSSELNVNALELDDSALYLCASSERGIAKNIQYFGAGTRLSVL.

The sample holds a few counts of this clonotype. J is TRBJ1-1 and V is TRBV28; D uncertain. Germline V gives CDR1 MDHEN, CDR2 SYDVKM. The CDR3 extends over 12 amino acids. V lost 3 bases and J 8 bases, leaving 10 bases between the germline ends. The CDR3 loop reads CASSFIGREAFF. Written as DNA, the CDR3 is TGTGCCAGCAGTTTTATCGGCAGGGAAGCTTTCTTT.

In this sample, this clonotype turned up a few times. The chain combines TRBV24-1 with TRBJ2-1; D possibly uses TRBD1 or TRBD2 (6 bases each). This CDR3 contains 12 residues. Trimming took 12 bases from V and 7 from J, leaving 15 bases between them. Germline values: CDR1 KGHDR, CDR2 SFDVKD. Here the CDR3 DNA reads TGTGCCCATGGGGGGCGCGGAAATGAGCAGTTCTTC. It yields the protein CAHGGRGNEQFF.

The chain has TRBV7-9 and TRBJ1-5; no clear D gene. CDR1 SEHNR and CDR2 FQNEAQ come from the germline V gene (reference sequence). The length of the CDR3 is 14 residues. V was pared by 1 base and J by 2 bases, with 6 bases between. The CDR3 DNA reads TGTGCCAGCAGCTTAGGCCGGGGCAATCAGCCCCAGCATTTT. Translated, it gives CASSLGRGNQPQHF.

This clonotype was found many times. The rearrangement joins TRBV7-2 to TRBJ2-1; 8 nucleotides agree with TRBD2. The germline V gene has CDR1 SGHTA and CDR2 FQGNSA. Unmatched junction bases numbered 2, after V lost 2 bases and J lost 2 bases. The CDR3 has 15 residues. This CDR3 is CASSLTSGPYNEQFF. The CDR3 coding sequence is TGTGCCAGCAGCTTAACTAGCGGCCCCTACAATGAGCAGTTCTTC.

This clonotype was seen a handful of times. CDR3 protein: CASNSEGGTDTQYF. For the CDR3, the DNA is TGTGCCAGCAACTCCGAGGGGGGCACAGATACGCAGTATTTT. The chain joins TRBV7-6 to TRBJ2-3; TRBD1 is a possible D gene (6 bases). The CDR3 totals 14 residues. Trimming removed 7 bases at V and 1 base at J, with 12 bases between. Germline V CDR1 and CDR2: SGHVS, FNYEAQ. Drawing the rest from reference TRBV7-6 and TRBJ2-3, the complete variable domain is GAGVSQSPRYKVTKRGQDVALRCDPISGHVSLYWYRQALGQGPEFLTYFNYEAQQDKSGLPNDRFSAERPEGSISTLTIQRTEQRDSAMYRCASNSEGGTDTQYFGPGTRLTVL.

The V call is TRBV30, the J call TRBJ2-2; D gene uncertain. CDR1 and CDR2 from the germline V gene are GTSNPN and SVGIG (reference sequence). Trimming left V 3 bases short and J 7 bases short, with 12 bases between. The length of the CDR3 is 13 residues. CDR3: CAWSALGSGELFF. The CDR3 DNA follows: TGTGCCTGGAGCGCCTTAGGTAGCGGGGAGCTGTTTTTT.